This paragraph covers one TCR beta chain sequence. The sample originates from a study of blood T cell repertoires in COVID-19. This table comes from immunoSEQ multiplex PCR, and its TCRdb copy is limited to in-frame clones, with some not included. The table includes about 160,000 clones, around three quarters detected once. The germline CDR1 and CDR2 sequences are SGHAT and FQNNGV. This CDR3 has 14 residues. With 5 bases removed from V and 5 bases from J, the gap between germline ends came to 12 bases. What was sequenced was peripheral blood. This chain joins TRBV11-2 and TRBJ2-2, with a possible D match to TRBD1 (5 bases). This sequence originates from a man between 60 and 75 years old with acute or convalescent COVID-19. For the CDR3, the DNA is TGTGCCAGCAGCCACGACAGACTTACCGGGGAGCTGTTTTTT. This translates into CASSHDRLTGELFF. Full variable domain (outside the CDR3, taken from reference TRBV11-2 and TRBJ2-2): EAGVAQSPRYKIIEKRQSVAFWCNPISGHATLYWYQQILGQGPKLLIQFQNNGVVDDSQLPKDRFSAERLKGVDSTLKIQPAKLEDSAVYLCASSHDRLTGELFFGEGSRLTVL.